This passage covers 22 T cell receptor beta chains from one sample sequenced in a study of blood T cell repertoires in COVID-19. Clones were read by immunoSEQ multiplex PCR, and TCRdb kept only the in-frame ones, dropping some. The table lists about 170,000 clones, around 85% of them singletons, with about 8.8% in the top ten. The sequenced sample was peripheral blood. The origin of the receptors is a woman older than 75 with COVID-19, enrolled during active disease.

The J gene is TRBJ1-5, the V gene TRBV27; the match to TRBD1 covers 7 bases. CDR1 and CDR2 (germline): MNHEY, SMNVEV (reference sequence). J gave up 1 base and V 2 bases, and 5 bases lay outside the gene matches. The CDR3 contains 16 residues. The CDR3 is CASSLRGPRSNQPQHF. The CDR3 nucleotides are TGTGCCAGCAGTTTAAGGGGGCCGAGGAGCAATCAGCCCCAGCATTTT.

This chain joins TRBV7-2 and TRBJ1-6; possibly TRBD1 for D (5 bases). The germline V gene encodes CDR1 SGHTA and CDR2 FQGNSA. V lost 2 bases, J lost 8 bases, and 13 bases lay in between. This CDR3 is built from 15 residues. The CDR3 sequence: CASSLLQGSYSPLHF. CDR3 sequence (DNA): TGTGCCAGCAGCTTACTGCAGGGATCGTATTCACCCCTCCACTTT.

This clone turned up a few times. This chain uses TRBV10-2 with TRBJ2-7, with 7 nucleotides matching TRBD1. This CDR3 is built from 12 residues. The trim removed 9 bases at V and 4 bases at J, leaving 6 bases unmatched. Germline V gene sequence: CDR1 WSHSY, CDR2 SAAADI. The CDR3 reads CASSTGFYEQYF. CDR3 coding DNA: TGCGCCAGTTCGACAGGGTTTTACGAGCAGTACTTC.

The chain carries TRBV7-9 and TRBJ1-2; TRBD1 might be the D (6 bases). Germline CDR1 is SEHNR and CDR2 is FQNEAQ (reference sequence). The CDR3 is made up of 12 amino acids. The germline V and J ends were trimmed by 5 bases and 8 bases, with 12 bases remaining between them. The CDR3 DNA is TGTGCCAGCAGCACCGAACAGGGAGGCTACACCTTC. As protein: CASSTEQGGYTF.

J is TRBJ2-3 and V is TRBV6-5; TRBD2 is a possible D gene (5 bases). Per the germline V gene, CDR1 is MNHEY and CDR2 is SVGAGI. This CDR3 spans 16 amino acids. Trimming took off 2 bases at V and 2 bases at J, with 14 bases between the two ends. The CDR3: CASSYTAERATDTQYF. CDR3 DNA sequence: TGTGCCAGCAGTTACACGGCGGAGAGGGCCACAGATACGCAGTATTTT.

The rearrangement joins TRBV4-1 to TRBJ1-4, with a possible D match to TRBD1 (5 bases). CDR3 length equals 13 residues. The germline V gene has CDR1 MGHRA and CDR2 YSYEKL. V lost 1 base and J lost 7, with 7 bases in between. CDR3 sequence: CASSQGQSEKLFF. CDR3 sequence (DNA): TGCGCCAGCAGCCAAGGACAGTCTGAAAAACTGTTTTTT.

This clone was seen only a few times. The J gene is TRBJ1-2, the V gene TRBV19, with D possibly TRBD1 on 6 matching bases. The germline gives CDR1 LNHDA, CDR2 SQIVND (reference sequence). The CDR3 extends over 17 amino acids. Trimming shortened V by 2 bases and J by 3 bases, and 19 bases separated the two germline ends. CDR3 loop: CASSIFEGTGSYYGYTF. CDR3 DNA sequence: TGTGCCAGTAGTATATTCGAAGGAACAGGGTCCTACTATGGCTACACCTTC.

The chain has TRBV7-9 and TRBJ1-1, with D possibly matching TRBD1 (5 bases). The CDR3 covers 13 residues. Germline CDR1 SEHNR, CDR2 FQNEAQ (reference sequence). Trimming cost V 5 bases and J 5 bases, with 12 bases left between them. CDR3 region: CASSRGEKTEAFF. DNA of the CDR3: TGTGCCAGCAGCCGGGGGGAGAAAACTGAAGCTTTCTTT.

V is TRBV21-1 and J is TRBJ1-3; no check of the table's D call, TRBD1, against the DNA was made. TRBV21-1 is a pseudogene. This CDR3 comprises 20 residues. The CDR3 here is CASSKDKYASGTPSGNTIYF. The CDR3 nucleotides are TGTGCCAGCAGCAAAGATAAGTATGCCTCGGGGACACCCTCTGGAAACACCATATATTTT.

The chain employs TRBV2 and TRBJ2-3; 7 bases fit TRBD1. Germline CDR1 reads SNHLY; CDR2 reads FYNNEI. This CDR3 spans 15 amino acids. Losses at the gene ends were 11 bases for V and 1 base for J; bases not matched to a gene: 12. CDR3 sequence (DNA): TGTGCCTCAAAAGGGGGCAGGGTAGGCACAGATACGCAGTATTTT. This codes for CASKGGRVGTDTQYF.

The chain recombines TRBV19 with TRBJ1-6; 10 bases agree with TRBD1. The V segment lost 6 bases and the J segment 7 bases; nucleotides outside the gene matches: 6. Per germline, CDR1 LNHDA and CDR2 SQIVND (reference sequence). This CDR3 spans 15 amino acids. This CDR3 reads CASSAGQGKNSPLHF. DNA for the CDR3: TGTGCCAGTAGCGCGGGACAGGGGAAGAATTCACCCCTCCACTTT.

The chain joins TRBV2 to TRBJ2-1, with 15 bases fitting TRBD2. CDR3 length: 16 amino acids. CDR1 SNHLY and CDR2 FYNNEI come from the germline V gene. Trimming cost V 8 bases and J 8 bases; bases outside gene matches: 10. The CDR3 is CASHRGTSGRFYEQFF. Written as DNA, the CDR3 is TGTGCCAGCCATCGAGGGACTAGCGGGAGGTTCTATGAGCAGTTCTTC. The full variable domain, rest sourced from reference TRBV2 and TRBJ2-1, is EPEVTQTPSHQVTQMGQEVILRCVPISNHLYFYWYRQILGQKVEFLVSFYNNEISEKSEIFDDQFSVERPDGSNFTLKIRSTKLEDSAMYFCASHRGTSGRFYEQFFGPGTRLTVL.

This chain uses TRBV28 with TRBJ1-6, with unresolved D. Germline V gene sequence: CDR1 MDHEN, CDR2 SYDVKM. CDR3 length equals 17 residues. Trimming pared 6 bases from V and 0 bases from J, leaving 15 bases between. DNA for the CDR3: TGTGCCAGCAGGACCTTTACGGAGAGCTCCTATAATTCACCCCTCCACTTT. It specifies CASRTFTESSYNSPLHF.

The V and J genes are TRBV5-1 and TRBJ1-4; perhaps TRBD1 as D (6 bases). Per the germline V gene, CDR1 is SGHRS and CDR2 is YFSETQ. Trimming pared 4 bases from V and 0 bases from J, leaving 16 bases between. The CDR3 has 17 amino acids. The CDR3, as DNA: TGCGCCAGCAGCCCCAGGGGAGTTCGTGCAACTAATGAAAAACTGTTTTTT. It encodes CASSPRGVRATNEKLFF.

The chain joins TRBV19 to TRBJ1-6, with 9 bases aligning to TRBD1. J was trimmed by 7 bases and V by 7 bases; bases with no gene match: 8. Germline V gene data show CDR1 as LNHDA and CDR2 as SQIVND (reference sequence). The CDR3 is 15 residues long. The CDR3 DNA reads TGTGCCAGTACCCGGGACAGGGCCCAAAATTCACCCCTCCACTTT. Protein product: CASTRDRAQNSPLHF.

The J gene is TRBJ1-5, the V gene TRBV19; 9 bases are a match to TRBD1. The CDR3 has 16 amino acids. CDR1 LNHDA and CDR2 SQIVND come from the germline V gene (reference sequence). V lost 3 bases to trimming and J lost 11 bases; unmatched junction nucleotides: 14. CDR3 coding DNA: TGTGCCAGTAGTATGGGGGGACAGGGTTTATCCTTTACCCAGCATTTT. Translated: CASSMGGQGLSFTQHF.

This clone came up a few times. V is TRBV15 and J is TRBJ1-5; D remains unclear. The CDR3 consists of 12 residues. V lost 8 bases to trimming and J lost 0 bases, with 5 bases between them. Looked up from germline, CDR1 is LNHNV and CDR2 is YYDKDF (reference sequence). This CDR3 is CATGHSNQPQHF. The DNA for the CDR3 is TGTGCCACCGGGCATAGCAATCAGCCCCAGCATTTT.

The CDR3 sequence is CASSEGSGDQPQHF. DNA for the CDR3: TGTGCCAGCAGCGAGGGATCAGGGGACCAGCCCCAGCATTTT. V is TRBV9 and J is TRBJ1-5, with D maybe TRBD1 (6 bases). This CDR3 region has 14 residues. Trimming pared 3 bases from V and 7 bases from J, leaving 14 bases between. From germline, CDR1 is SGDLS and CDR2 YYNGEE.

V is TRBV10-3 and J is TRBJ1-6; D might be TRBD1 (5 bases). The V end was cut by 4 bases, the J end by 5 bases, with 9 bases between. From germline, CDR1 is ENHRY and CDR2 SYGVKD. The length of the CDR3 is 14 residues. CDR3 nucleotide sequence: TGTGCCATCAGTGGGGGCAGGAATAATTCACCCCTCCACTTT. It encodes CAISGGRNNSPLHF.

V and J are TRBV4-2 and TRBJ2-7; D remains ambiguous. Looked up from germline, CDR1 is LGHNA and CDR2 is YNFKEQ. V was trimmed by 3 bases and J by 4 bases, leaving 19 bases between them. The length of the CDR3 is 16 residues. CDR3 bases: TGTGCCAGCAGCCAGGTTGACTTTCAAACACAATACGAGCAGTACTTC. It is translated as CASSQVDFQTQYEQYF.

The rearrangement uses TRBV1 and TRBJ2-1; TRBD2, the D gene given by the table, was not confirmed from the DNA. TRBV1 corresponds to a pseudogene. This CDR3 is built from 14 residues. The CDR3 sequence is CTNSSSGSYNEQFF. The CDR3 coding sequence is TGCACCAACTCGTCTTCTGGCTCCTACAATGAGCAGTTCTTC.

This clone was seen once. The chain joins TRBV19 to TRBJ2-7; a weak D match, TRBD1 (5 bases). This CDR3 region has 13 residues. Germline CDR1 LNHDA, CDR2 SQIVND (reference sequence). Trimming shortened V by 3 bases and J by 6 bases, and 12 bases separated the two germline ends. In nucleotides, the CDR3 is TGTGCCAGTAGTATGGCCCAGGGTGGCGAGCAGTACTTC. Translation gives CASSMAQGGEQYF. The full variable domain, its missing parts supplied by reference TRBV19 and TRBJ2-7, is DGGITQSPKYLFRKEGQNVTLSCEQNLNHDAMYWYRQDPGQGLRLIYYSQIVNDFQKGDIAEGYSVSREKKESFPLTVTSAQKNPTAFYLCASSMAQGGEQYFGPGTRLTVT.